This record looks at one T cell receptor beta chain sequence and its context. Produced via immunoSEQ multiplex PCR; TCRdb's table is partial and in-frame only. The sample yields approximately 450,000 clones, nearly 90% seen once. The entry originates in a study of blood T cell repertoires in COVID-19. The TCR sequence derives from a woman younger than 35 with acute COVID-19. Specimen: PBMCs or T cells enriched from blood (not recorded which).

The CDR3 coding sequence is TGTGCCAGTAACATGAGACGGGACAATCAGCCCCAGCATTTT. It translates to CASNMRRDNQPQHF. This chain uses TRBV19 with TRBJ1-5, with D unresolved. V lost 7 bases and J 3 bases, leaving 13 bases between the germline ends. The CDR3 length is 14 residues. Germline assignment: CDR1 LNHDA and CDR2 SQIVND (reference sequence).